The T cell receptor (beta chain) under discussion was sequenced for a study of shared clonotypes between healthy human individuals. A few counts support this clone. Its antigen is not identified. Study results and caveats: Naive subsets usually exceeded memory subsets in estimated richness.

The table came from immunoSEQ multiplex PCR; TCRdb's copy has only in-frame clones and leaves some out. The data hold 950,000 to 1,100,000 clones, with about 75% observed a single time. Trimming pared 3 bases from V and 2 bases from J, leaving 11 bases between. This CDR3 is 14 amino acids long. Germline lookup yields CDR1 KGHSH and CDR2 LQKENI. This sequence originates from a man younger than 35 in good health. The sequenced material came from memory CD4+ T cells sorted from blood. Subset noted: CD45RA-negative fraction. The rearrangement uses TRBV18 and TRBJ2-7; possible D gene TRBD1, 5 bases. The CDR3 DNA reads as TGTGCCAGCTCACCGCAAGGACAAGCCTACGAGCAGTACTTC. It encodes CASSPQGQAYEQYF.